The clone carrying this T cell receptor beta chain came up a few times. Alongside a J-beta primer mix, a sample-barcoded 5' primer served in a second PCR lasting roughly 6 to 12 cycles. TCRdb re-called the 5' RACE reads through MiXCR, storing one row per CDR3 protein. The profile shows about 840,000 distinct CDR3 sequences, roughly 28% of them singletons. The data stem from a study of blood T cells in healthy people across ages. Germline CDR1 is MNHEY and CDR2 is SMNVEV (reference sequence). V lost 6 bases and J lost 4, with 19 bases in between. The length of the CDR3 is 15 residues. This sample was shared with a second study, whose subject was T cells of mothers and their children. As reported in that work: For the second PCR, the M1S primer put in sample barcodes and 2-4 random nucleotides. Per mother, over 9 million TCR beta CDR3 reads were obtained; per child, roughly 2.8 million.

The source is a middle-aged woman in good health. V is TRBV27 and J is TRBJ2-7; D is unresolved. Sequencing input: blood. CDR3 residues: CASRERPQNDYEQYF. CDR3 nucleotide sequence: TGTGCCAGCAGAGAAAGACCCCAAAATGATTACGAGCAGTACTTC.